These 32 T cell receptor beta chains originate from one sample sequenced in a study of identical twins (dated by TCRdb to 2016 to 2017). Receptor libraries were prepared by 5' RACE. Sequencing used an Illumina HiSeq 2000. TCRdb trimmed the raw reads at Q25, called clones with MiXCR and kept productive beta chains. Each CDR3 protein appears once, grouped with its most common genes and DNA. For this sample there are approximately 530,000 distinct CDR3 sequences; around 22% appear just once. The ten largest clones add up to 0.4% to 0.6% of the sample. Separately, the same data were catalogued under a study of yellow fever vaccine responses in identical twins.

Sequencing was done on a sample of CD4+ T cells sorted from blood. The receptors stem from a woman aged 18-35 years in good health.

The chain recombines TRBV3-1 with TRBJ2-1; 9 bases line up with TRBD2. CDR3 length equals 15 residues. CDR1 LGHDT and CDR2 YNNKEL come from the germline V gene (reference sequence). V lost 3 bases, J lost 3 bases, and 3 bases stayed unmatched. CDR3 DNA: TGTGCCAGCAGCCACGGGACTAGCCTCTACAATGAGCAGTTCTTC. Translating it yields CASSHGTSLYNEQFF.

The J gene is TRBJ2-4, the V gene TRBV10-1; either TRBD1 or TRBD2 may supply D (6 bases each). V lost 4 bases and J 8 bases, leaving 9 bases between the germline ends. The CDR3 sequence is 12 residues long. Germline CDR1 is WNHNN and CDR2 is SYGVQD (reference sequence). The CDR3 here is CASSGGGHIQYF. CDR3 bases: TGCGCCAGCAGTGGAGGGGGGCACATTCAGTACTTC.

The rearrangement links TRBV12-3 or TRBV12-4 to TRBJ2-5; D unresolved. The V gene lost 6 bases and the J gene lost 3 bases, with 8 bases spanning the gap. The CDR3 contains 12 residues. As DNA, the CDR3 is TGTGCCAGCAGACAAAAAAAAGAGACCCAGTACTTC. This encodes CASRQKKETQYF.

This clonotype has a handful of counts. V usage is TRBV20-1 and J usage is TRBJ1-2, with D uncertain. The CDR3 has 15 amino acids. Germline CDR1 is DFQATT and CDR2 is SNEGSKA (reference sequence). V lost 6 bases and J lost 7, with 24 bases in between. CDR3: CSARPSGPAVGGYTF. Here the CDR3 DNA reads TGCAGTGCCCGACCGTCCGGGCCCGCTGTCGGTGGCTACACCTTC.

This chain links TRBV5-6 with TRBJ1-5; D is uncertain. CDR1 is SGHDT, CDR2 YYEEEE, per germline. The CDR3 runs to 14 residues. Between the trimmed V and J ends, which lost 4 bases and 1 base, there was a span of 9 bases. In nucleotides, the CDR3 is TGTGCCAGCAGCCCGTTAGGGAGCAATCAGCCCCAGCATTTT. It codes for CASSPLGSNQPQHF.

The J gene is TRBJ2-7, the V gene TRBV3-1, with TRBD2 identical over 12 bases. Per germline, CDR1 LGHDT and CDR2 YNNKEL (reference sequence). The CDR3 has 18 amino acids. The CDR3 here is CTCSPGLAGMGGTYEQYF. CDR3 DNA: TGTACCTGCAGCCCGGGACTAGCGGGTATGGGAGGGACCTACGAGCAGTACTTC.

V and J are TRBV3-1 and TRBJ1-4; D gene ambiguous. This CDR3 has 11 residues. Per the germline V gene, CDR1 is LGHDT and CDR2 is YNNKEL (reference sequence). V lost 1 base, J lost 7 bases, and 1 base lay in between. CDR3 residues: CASSQAEKLFF. The CDR3 DNA sequence: TGTGCCAGCAGCCAAGCTGAAAAACTGTTTTTT.

This clonotype was counted once. CDR3 region: CASSHTSVGGPYEQYF. CDR3 DNA: TGCGCCAGCAGCCACACTAGCGTAGGGGGCCCCTACGAGCAGTACTTC. The rearrangement uses TRBV4-1 and TRBJ2-7; D may match TRBD1 or TRBD2 (7 bases each). This CDR3 comprises 16 residues. The V end lost 3 bases, the J end lost 2 bases, and 17 bases lay between the germline ends. Per the germline V gene, CDR1 is MGHRA and CDR2 is YSYEKL.

This clonotype has just a few counts. This chain uses TRBV7-3 with TRBJ2-1; TRBD2 aligns across 8 bases. The germline CDR1 and CDR2 sequences are SGHTA and FQGTGA. The CDR3 extends over 13 amino acids. V shed 5 bases, J shed 10 bases, and the junction held 7 bases outside the gene matches. The CDR3 sequence is CASSRTSKVEQFF. CDR3 DNA: TGTGCCAGCAGCCGGACTAGCAAGGTGGAGCAGTTCTTC.

This clonotype was seen more than once but under ten times. The rearrangement joins TRBV7-3 to TRBJ2-3, with D possibly matching TRBD2 (6 bases). The germline V gene has CDR1 SGHTA and CDR2 FQGTGA. V dropped 2 bases and J dropped 2 bases, with 14 bases sitting between them. The length of the CDR3 is 16 residues. DNA for the CDR3: TGTGCCAGCAGCTTAGAGCCCGCGGGACCCACAGATACGCAGTATTTT. Amino acid sequence: CASSLEPAGPTDTQYF.

This rearrangement joins TRBV12-3 or TRBV12-4 to TRBJ2-1, with D perhaps TRBD2 (5 bases). This CDR3 has 13 residues. V shed 3 bases and J shed 15 bases, with 18 bases lying between them. DNA for the CDR3: TGTGCCAGCAGTTTCCGCTGGCCAGATGGACTGTTCTTC. Translation gives CASSFRWPDGLFF.

CDR3 sequence: CASTPRSNTGELFF. The CDR3 DNA sequence: TGTGCCAGCACCCCCAGGTCGAACACCGGGGAGCTGTTTTTT. This chain connects TRBV12-3 or TRBV12-4 to TRBJ2-2; D is undetermined. V lost 7 bases and J lost 0, with 9 bases in between. The CDR3 loop spans 14 amino acids.

There are a few counts of this clonotype. CDR3 DNA sequence: TGTGCCAGCAGCCAAGGGTCGGGAAGAAGTGGCTACACCTTC. As protein: CASSQGSGRSGYTF. The rearrangement joins TRBV3-1 to TRBJ1-2; unclear D gene. This CDR3 contains 14 residues. Germline CDR1 reads LGHDT; CDR2 reads YNNKEL (reference sequence). V lost 1 base and J 7 bases, leaving 13 bases between the germline ends.

This chain uses TRBV20-1 with TRBJ2-7, with TRBD2 identical over 9 bases. The V gene's germline CDR1 is DFQATT and CDR2 SNEGSKA (reference sequence). V was clipped by 1 base and J by 3 bases; unmatched bases: 7. The CDR3 consists of 15 residues. CDR3 region: CSARVTGTSSYEQYF. CDR3 sequence (DNA): TGCAGTGCTAGAGTAACCGGGACTAGCAGCTACGAGCAGTACTTC.

This chain joins TRBV12-3 or TRBV12-4 and TRBJ1-2; TRBD1 matches at 9 bases. The CDR3 is 13 amino acids. V was pared by 6 bases and J by 4 bases, with 3 bases of the junction left unmatched. The CDR3 loop is CASRGTGTYGYTF. Here the CDR3 DNA reads TGTGCCAGCAGAGGGACAGGGACCTATGGCTACACCTTC.

The chain links TRBV29-1 to TRBJ2-1; D not resolved. This CDR3 has 11 amino acids. V lost 7 bases to trimming and J lost 6 bases, with 10 bases between them. Per the germline V gene, CDR1 is SQVTM and CDR2 is ANQGSEA. CDR3 in amino acids: CSGGMGNEQFF. CDR3 in DNA: TGCAGCGGGGGTATGGGCAATGAGCAGTTCTTC.

This clonotype was counted at least ten times. V usage is TRBV12-3 or TRBV12-4 and J usage is TRBJ1-4, with D unclear. The CDR3 is made up of 12 amino acids. V lost 3 bases and J lost 7, with 6 bases in between. CDR3 loop: CASSFWGEKLFF. The CDR3 bases are TGTGCCAGCAGTTTCTGGGGTGAAAAACTGTTTTTT.

This chain joins TRBV4-1 and TRBJ2-1, with 8 bases identical to TRBD2. CDR1 and CDR2 from the germline V gene are MGHRA and YSYEKL. V lost 1 base to trimming and J lost 0 bases; unmatched junction nucleotides: 5. The CDR3 covers 17 residues. CDR3 sequence: CASSQGVSGASYNEQFF. The CDR3 DNA is TGCGCCAGCAGCCAAGGGGTTAGCGGGGCCTCCTACAATGAGCAGTTCTTC.

This clonotype turned up a few times. V is TRBV21-1 and J is TRBJ2-7. TRBV21-1 is a recognized pseudogene. This CDR3 comprises 9 residues. CDR3 loop: CAPLHEQYF. CDR3 coding DNA: TGTGCCCCACTTCACGAGCAGTACTTC.

This clonotype showed up just a few times. The V and J genes are TRBV15 and TRBJ2-3; 11 bases are a match to TRBD2. V was pared by 0 bases and J by 5 bases, with 1 base of the junction left unmatched. Germline V lookup: CDR1 LNHNV, CDR2 YYDKDF (reference sequence). The CDR3 extends over 15 amino acids. The CDR3 sequence: CATSRDSGGVDTQYF. CDR3 bases: TGTGCCACCAGCAGAGATAGCGGGGGGGTAGATACGCAGTATTTT.

The chain couples TRBV20-1 to TRBJ2-1; 10 nucleotides match TRBD2. The V gene end was trimmed by 2 bases and the J gene end by 10 bases; junction bases not matched to a gene: 8. Germline CDR1 DFQATT, CDR2 SNEGSKA (reference sequence). The CDR3 runs to 14 residues. The CDR3 is CSARTLAGASEQFF. CDR3 nucleotides: TGCAGTGCTAGAACTCTAGCGGGAGCCTCGGAGCAGTTCTTC.

The chain carries TRBV28 and TRBJ2-5; 9 nucleotides match TRBD1. CDR3 length equals 16 residues. Losses at the gene ends were 6 bases for V and 5 bases for J; bases not matched to a gene: 13. CDR1 MDHEN and CDR2 SYDVKM come from the germline V gene. The CDR3 DNA reads TGTGCCAGCAGATCGACGGGACAGGGCTCGCATGAGACCCAGTACTTC. Its translation: CASRSTGQGSHETQYF.

The rearrangement joins TRBV12-3 or TRBV12-4 to TRBJ2-5; the D is unclear. V was trimmed by 6 bases and J by 4 bases, leaving 15 bases between them. The CDR3 is 14 residues long. The CDR3 reads CASSQLASSETQYF. DNA for the CDR3: TGTGCCAGCAGCCAATTGGCCAGTTCAGAGACCCAGTACTTC.

The chain recombines TRBV27 with TRBJ2-1; 9 positions match TRBD2. The CDR3 has 11 amino acids. Germline CDR1 MNHEY, CDR2 SMNVEV (reference sequence). V was pared by 4 bases and J by 15 bases, with 4 bases of the junction left unmatched. CDR3 amino acids: CASSSGTSLFF. CDR3 nucleotides: TGTGCCAGCAGTTCCGGGACTAGCCTGTTCTTC.

The rearrangement links TRBV5-1 to TRBJ2-3; TRBD2 aligns across 13 bases. The junction had 13 bases not matched to a gene; V was cut back by 4 bases and J by 5 bases. The CDR3 has 18 amino acids. Germline V lookup: CDR1 SGHRS, CDR2 YFSETQ. The CDR3 DNA is TGCGCCAGCAGCCGCCAGCGACTAGCGGGGGGCGATGGAGATACGCAGTATTTT. This encodes CASSRQRLAGGDGDTQYF.

CDR3: CASSPEGGPINNEQFF. In nucleotides, the CDR3 is TGTGCCAGCAGTCCCGAAGGGGGGCCTATTAACAATGAGCAGTTCTTC. This rearrangement joins TRBV12-3 or TRBV12-4 to TRBJ2-1, with D perhaps being TRBD1 or TRBD2 (6 bases each). V lost 5 bases to trimming and J lost 5 bases, with 19 bases between them. The CDR3 covers 16 residues.

The chain employs TRBV7-8 and TRBJ2-1; 9 positions match TRBD2. V was clipped by 5 bases and J by 6 bases; unmatched bases: 8. The V gene's germline CDR1 is SGHVS and CDR2 FQNEAQ. The length of the CDR3 is 15 residues. CDR3 sequence: CASSQTLAGINEQFF. CDR3 bases: TGTGCCAGCAGCCAGACCCTAGCGGGAATCAATGAGCAGTTCTTC.

The rearrangement links TRBV10-3 to TRBJ2-7; TRBD2 matches 8 bases. This CDR3 spans 15 amino acids. V trimming: 10 bases; J trimming: 2 bases; junction bases outside the gene matches: 13. Germline V CDR1 and CDR2: ENHRY, SYGVKD. The CDR3 region is CATAESGGATYEQYV. CDR3 nucleotides: TGTGCCACCGCGGAGTCGGGGGGGGCAACCTACGAGCAGTACGTC.

CDR3 sequence: CASSLVSGGYTEAFF. CDR3 nucleotide sequence: TGCGCCAGCAGCTTGGTTAGTGGTGGGTACACTGAAGCTTTCTTT. The chain couples TRBV5-1 to TRBJ1-1; D is unclear. This CDR3 contains 15 residues. CDR1 is SGHRS, CDR2 YFSETQ, per germline. The V end lost 0 bases, the J end lost 3 bases, and 12 bases lay between the germline ends.

A few counts support this clonotype. The V call is TRBV9, the J call TRBJ2-7, with D perhaps TRBD2 (7 bases). Germline CDR1 is SGDLS and CDR2 is YYNGEE. The CDR3 consists of 15 residues. Trimming removed 3 bases at V and 5 bases at J, with 18 bases between. In nucleotides, the CDR3 is TGTGCCAGCAGCGCCTCCGGGGGGCTAAGCGACGAGCAGTACTTC. This codes for CASSASGGLSDEQYF. The full variable domain, its missing parts supplied by reference TRBV9 and TRBJ2-7, is DSGVTQTPKHLITATGQRVTLRCSPRSGDLSVYWYQQSLDQGLQFLIQYYNGEERAKGNILERFSAQQFPDLHSELNLSSLELGDSALYFCASSASGGLSDEQYFGPGTRLTVT.

This clonotype is a singleton in its sample. One end of the junction does not line up with germline, which may come from a read error. The rearrangement joins TRBV13 to TRBJ2-7; D possibly corresponds to TRBD1 (5 bases). CDR1 is PRHDT and CDR2 is FYEKMQ in the germline V gene (reference sequence). The CDR3 covers 15 residues. The CDR3 loop is CASSLAQGFGYERYF. CDR3 sequence (DNA): TGTGCCAGCAGCTTAGCGCAGGGTTTTGGCTACGAGCGGTACTTC.

This clonotype was found a few times. The chain has TRBV5-1 and TRBJ1-3; D is possibly TRBD1 (6 bases). The CDR3 extends over 16 amino acids. V lost 0 bases and J 1 base, leaving 11 bases between the germline ends. Per germline, CDR1 SGHRS and CDR2 YFSETQ. CDR3 sequence: CASSLAVRGSGNTIYF. CDR3 coding DNA: TGCGCCAGCAGCTTGGCCGTGAGGGGGTCTGGAAACACCATATATTTT.